The T cell receptor beta chain described here comes from a study of human T cells and chemical hapten exposure. TCRdb reanalysed the RACE reads using MiXCR and keeps one entry per CDR3 protein. The table includes 35,000 to 45,000 distinct CDR3 sequences, 8.5% to 10% detected once. The J segment lost 2 bases and the V segment lost 0 bases, leaving 1 base of the junction unmatched. The CDR3 spans 15 residues. Germline V gene sequence: CDR1 LNHDA, CDR2 SQIVND (reference sequence). This clonotype was seen more than once but under ten times. Specified time point: patch test 2, 6 weeks after DPC sensitization. This sample's treatment: therapeutic diphenylcyclopropenone sensitization with weekly scalp DPC.

The rearrangement joins TRBV19 to TRBJ2-7; 10 bases are a match to TRBD1. The source was whole blood, collected in connection with sensitization to the hapten diphenylcyclopropenone (DPC). This TCR came from a woman in her thirties or forties with alopecia areata. Some clones in this sample may be carry-over from other donors' samples. The CDR3 is CASSIEGQGAYEQYF. DNA for the CDR3: TGTGCCAGTAGTATAGAAGGACAGGGGGCCTACGAGCAGTACTTC.